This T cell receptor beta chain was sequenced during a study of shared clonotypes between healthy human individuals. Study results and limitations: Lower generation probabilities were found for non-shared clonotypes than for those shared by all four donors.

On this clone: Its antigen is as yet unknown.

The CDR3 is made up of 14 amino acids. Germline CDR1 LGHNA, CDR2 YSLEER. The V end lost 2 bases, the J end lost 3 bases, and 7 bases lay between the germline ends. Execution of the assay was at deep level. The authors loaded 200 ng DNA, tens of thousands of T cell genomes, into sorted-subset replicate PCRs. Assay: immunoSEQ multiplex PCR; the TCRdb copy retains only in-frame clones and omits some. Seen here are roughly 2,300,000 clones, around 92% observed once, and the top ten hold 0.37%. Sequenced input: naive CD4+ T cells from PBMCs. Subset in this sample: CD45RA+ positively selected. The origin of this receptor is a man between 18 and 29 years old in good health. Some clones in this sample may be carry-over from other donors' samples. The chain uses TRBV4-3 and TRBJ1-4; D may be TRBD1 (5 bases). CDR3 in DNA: TGCGCCAGCAGCCAACAGGGCCCTAATGAAAAACTGTTTTTT. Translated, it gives CASSQQGPNEKLFF.